This T cell receptor beta chain was captured by sequencing in a study of T cell changes during pregnancy in multiple sclerosis. This table comes from immunoSEQ multiplex PCR, and its TCRdb copy is limited to in-frame clones, with some not included. The table has around 110,000 clones, approximately 90% seen once. This CDR3 contains 12 residues. Germline CDR1 reads SGHVS; CDR2 reads FQNEAQ. Trimming removed 8 bases from V and 8 bases from J; junction bases left unmatched: 4. The TCR sequence derives from a female donor with multiple sclerosis, enrolled in a pregnancy study. The source material was peripheral blood, sampled after pregnancy. The rearrangement links TRBV7-8 to TRBJ1-3; 9 bases agree with TRBD1. DNA for the CDR3: TGTGCCAGCGGACAGGGGAGGGACACCATATATTTT. Translated, it gives CASGQGRDTIYF.